This passage covers 10 T cell receptor beta chains from one sample sequenced in a study of radiation and T cells in renal cell carcinoma. Method: immunoSEQ multiplex PCR; TCRdb's copy keeps in-frame clones and lacks some. The data contain about 170,000 clones, about 88% of them seen just once; the ten biggest clones take up 10% to 12%. Time point meaning: blood 4 weeks post-SBRT, at nephrectomy. The treatment denotes: 15 Gy SBRT to primary tumor, nephrectomy 4 weeks later. The sequenced sample was blood, obtained from a patient whose treatment included radiotherapy and nephrectomy. The source is a woman aged 45-65 years with renal cell carcinoma.

CDR3 loop: CASSSSPGSSTDTQYF. In DNA form, the CDR3 reads TGCGCCAGCAGCTCCTCCCCGGGGTCTAGCACAGATACGCAGTATTTT. V usage is TRBV5-1 and J usage is TRBJ2-3, with a possible D match to TRBD2 (5 bases). The CDR3 extends over 16 amino acids. V lost 3 bases to trimming and J lost 0 bases, with 14 bases between them. Germline assignment: CDR1 SGHRS and CDR2 YFSETQ.

The chain has TRBV30 and TRBJ2-5, with 9 bases aligning to TRBD1. The length of the CDR3 is 14 residues. J gave up 0 bases and V 5 bases, and 4 bases lay outside the gene matches. From germline, CDR1 is GTSNPN and CDR2 SVGIG (reference sequence). The CDR3 protein is CAWGTGYNQETQYF. The CDR3 nucleotides read TGTGCCTGGGGGACAGGGTACAACCAAGAGACCCAGTACTTC.

The chain recombines TRBV7-2 with TRBJ2-3; no definite D call. Germline loops: CDR1 SGHTA, CDR2 FQGNSA. There are 15 residues in the CDR3. V gave up 4 bases and J gave up 2 bases, with 13 bases separating them. CDR3 amino acids: CASSSLSSSTDTQYF. The CDR3 nucleotides read TGTGCCAGCAGCTCATTGAGCAGCTCCACAGATACGCAGTATTTT.

The chain uses TRBV6-1 and TRBJ2-5, with TRBD1 matching over 9 bases. The CDR3 is 15 residues long. The junction had 6 bases not matched to a gene; V was cut back by 2 bases and J by 5 bases. CDR1 and CDR2 (germline): MNHNS, SASEGT. CDR3 DNA sequence: TGTGCCAGCAGTGAAACAGGGGGCGAGGGGGAGACCCAGTACTTC. Its translation is CASSETGGEGETQYF.

This chain links TRBV9 with TRBJ1-2; 8 bases are a match to TRBD1. The V gene's germline CDR1 is SGDLS and CDR2 YYNGEE. This CDR3 has 15 residues. J gave up 4 bases and V 4 bases, and 9 bases lay outside the gene matches. CDR3 in amino acids: CASSSSTRGPYGYTF. The CDR3 bases are TGTGCCAGCAGCTCGTCAACCAGGGGGCCCTATGGCTACACCTTC.

This clone was recorded only once. The gene calls are TRBV19 and TRBJ2-7, with 7 bases identical to TRBD2. This CDR3 has 13 residues. The germline gives CDR1 LNHDA, CDR2 SQIVND (reference sequence). Trimming at V came to 6 bases and at J to 6 bases, leaving 8 bases not matched to a gene. The CDR3 reads CASRRDYYGEQYF. As DNA, the CDR3 is TGTGCCAGTAGACGGGACTATTACGGCGAGCAGTACTTC.

The table lists this clone with a few counts. The chain combines TRBV30 with TRBJ1-1, with 11 bases lining up with TRBD1. Germline CDR1 GTSNPN, CDR2 SVGIG (reference sequence). Germline trimming cut 4 bases from V and 1 base from J; bases unmatched to any gene: 11. The CDR3 is 17 amino acids. CDR3 loop: CAWISLDRGHGNTEAFF. Here the CDR3 DNA reads TGTGCCTGGATATCTCTGGACAGGGGGCACGGGAACACTGAAGCTTTCTTT.

This clone showed up just a few times. J is TRBJ1-1 and V is TRBV2; D gene ambiguous. The CDR3 covers 11 residues. Germline values: CDR1 SNHLY, CDR2 FYNNEI. Trimming removed 8 bases at V and 1 base at J, with 5 bases between. CDR3 sequence (DNA): TGTGCCAGCGCCGGGAACACTGAAGCTTTCTTT. This codes for CASAGNTEAFF.

The V and J genes are TRBV19 and TRBJ2-7, with D perhaps TRBD1 (5 bases). The CDR3 contains 13 residues. V was clipped by 8 bases and J by 3 bases, with 14 bases between them. The V gene's germline CDR1 is LNHDA and CDR2 SQIVND (reference sequence). The CDR3 region has the DNA TGTGCCAGTCGTAACTCCGACAGCTACGAGCAGTACTTC. This translates into CASRNSDSYEQYF.

The J gene is TRBJ2-3, the V gene TRBV7-9; 8 positions agree with TRBD1. Trimming at V came to 5 bases and at J to 2 bases, leaving 9 bases not matched to a gene. Germline CDR1 is SEHNR and CDR2 is FQNEAQ (reference sequence). The CDR3 loop spans 16 amino acids. This CDR3 is CASSAPPGQATDTQYF. The CDR3 nucleotides read TGTGCCAGCAGCGCCCCGCCGGGACAGGCCACAGATACGCAGTATTTT.